The 21 T cell receptor beta chains reported below all come from one sample, sequenced in a study of Ad26.COV2.S vaccination and SARS-CoV-2 variants. Sequenced by immunoSEQ multiplex PCR; TCRdb stores in-frame clones only, minus some. The table lists around 450,000 clones, roughly nine tenths of them singletons. Indicated treatment: about 20 received Ad26.COV2.S at low or high dose, single or two shots; a few received placebo; per-sample allocation not given. Sampling occurred on day 63 after the first vaccine or placebo injection. Source: peripheral blood, taken in a trial of Ad26.COV2.S vaccine versus placebo. The receptors here all came from a person aged 18 to 65 who received the Ad26.COV2.S COVID-19 vaccine or a placebo.

The chain uses TRBV19 and TRBJ1-5, with D perhaps matching TRBD1 (5 bases). The germline V gene has CDR1 LNHDA and CDR2 SQIVND (reference sequence). The germline V and J ends were trimmed by 6 bases and 2 bases, with 14 bases remaining between them. The CDR3 is made up of 15 amino acids. Written as DNA, the CDR3 is TGTGCCAGTAGGGACTGGGGGACCGGCAATCAGCCCCAGCATTTT. Residues: CASRDWGTGNQPQHF.

The chain uses TRBV12-5 and TRBJ2-3; D gene uncertain. The V gene lost 3 bases and the J gene lost 0 bases, with 4 bases spanning the gap. This CDR3 region has 13 residues. Germline assignment: CDR1 LGHNT and CDR2 FRNRAP. This chain's CDR3 is CASGFGSTDTQYF. The CDR3 DNA follows: TGTGCTAGTGGTTTCGGTAGCACAGATACGCAGTATTTT.

The chain combines TRBV5-6 with TRBJ1-1, with a tentative D call TRBD1 (6 bases). The V and J ends lost 0 bases and 7 bases respectively, with 13 bases between them. Per germline, CDR1 SGHDT and CDR2 YYEEEE. The CDR3 totals 14 residues. CDR3: CASSLVSGQLEAFF. In DNA, the CDR3 is TGTGCCAGCAGCTTGGTTTCTGGACAGCTTGAAGCTTTCTTT.

This clone occurred a few times. This chain joins TRBV7-9 and TRBJ2-2, with D uncertain. This CDR3 comprises 16 residues. The germline CDR1 and CDR2 sequences are SEHNR and FQNEAQ (reference sequence). The V and J ends lost 1 base and 1 base respectively, with 10 bases between them. CDR3 region: CASSLGRQVNTGELFF. CDR3 DNA: TGTGCCAGCAGCTTAGGTCGGCAGGTGAACACCGGGGAGCTGTTTTTT.

The rearrangement uses TRBV11-2 and TRBJ2-3; 8 bases map to TRBD1. V was pared by 5 bases and J by 6 bases, with 13 bases of the junction left unmatched. CDR1 SGHAT and CDR2 FQNNGV come from the germline V gene. There are 16 residues in the CDR3. The CDR3 reads CASSAGEAGGLDTQYF. CDR3 DNA: TGTGCCAGCAGCGCAGGGGAGGCAGGGGGCTTGGATACGCAGTATTTT.

About this clone itself: The identical CDR3 is also encoded by other nucleotide sequences in the sample. The chain recombines TRBV29-1 with TRBJ1-1, with D perhaps matching TRBD1 (5 bases). Looked up from germline, CDR1 is SQVTM and CDR2 is ANQGSEA. The CDR3 loop spans 13 amino acids. V lost 6 bases to trimming and J lost 1 base, with 12 bases between them. The CDR3 sequence: CSVSRQGNTEAFF. In DNA, the CDR3 is TGCAGCGTCTCTCGCCAGGGGAACACTGAAGCTTTCTTT. Complete variable domain (other parts from reference TRBV29-1 and TRBJ1-1): SAVISQKPSRDICQRGTSLTIQCQVDSQVTMMFWYRQQPGQSLTLIATANQGSEATYESGFVIDKFPISRPNLTFSTLTVSNMSPEDSSIYLCSVSRQGNTEAFFGQGTRLTVV.

The chain carries TRBV19 and TRBJ1-1; TRBD1 matches 7 bases. V lost 9 bases and J lost 0; bases outside the gene matches: 19. Per the germline V gene, CDR1 is LNHDA and CDR2 is SQIVND (reference sequence). The CDR3 runs to 18 residues. The CDR3 DNA follows: TGTGCCAGCCGCCCGGGATCAGGGGGGGGTGCATTGAACACTGAAGCTTTCTTT. This sequence encodes CASRPGSGGGALNTEAFF. Complete variable domain (other parts from reference TRBV19 and TRBJ1-1): DGGITQSPKYLFRKEGQNVTLSCEQNLNHDAMYWYRQDPGQGLRLIYYSQIVNDFQKGDIAEGYSVSREKKESFPLTVTSAQKNPTAFYLCASRPGSGGGALNTEAFFGQGTRLTVV.

This chain connects TRBV7-2 to TRBJ2-7; D not resolved. Per germline, CDR1 SGHTA and CDR2 FQGNSA. The V end was cut by 5 bases, the J end by 6 bases, with 17 bases between. The CDR3 has 14 amino acids. The CDR3 sequence is CASSLLGPEFEQYF. CDR3 bases: TGTGCCAGCAGCCTCTTAGGCCCGGAGTTCGAGCAGTACTTC.

CDR3: CASSLTSLEQYF. The CDR3 bases are TGTGCCAGCAGCTTAACTTCCCTCGAGCAGTACTTC. The rearrangement links TRBV5-6 to TRBJ2-7; no clear D. The CDR3 length is 12 residues. Germline V gene sequence: CDR1 SGHDT, CDR2 YYEEEE. V was clipped by 2 bases and J by 6 bases, with 9 bases between them.

The V call is TRBV18, the J call TRBJ2-1; tentatively, D is TRBD2 (5 bases). Trimming stripped 4 bases from V and 0 bases from J, with 10 bases between. The germline CDR1 and CDR2 sequences are KGHSH and LQKENI. The CDR3 runs 15 residues. In DNA, the CDR3 is TGTGCCAGCTCACAGTCGGGAAGCTCCTACAATGAGCAGTTCTTC. The encoded protein is CASSQSGSSYNEQFF.

This clone was counted only a few times. V is TRBV19 and J is TRBJ2-7; D is uncertain. Trimming stripped 3 bases from V and 2 bases from J, with 8 bases between. Per the germline V gene, CDR1 is LNHDA and CDR2 is SQIVND (reference sequence). The length of the CDR3 is 13 residues. The CDR3: CASSIKVPYEQYF. The CDR3 DNA follows: TGTGCCAGTAGTATTAAAGTACCCTACGAGCAGTACTTC.

The gene calls are TRBV6-6 and TRBJ1-2; D is undetermined. V dropped 6 bases and J dropped 3 bases, with 8 bases sitting between them. Germline V gene data show CDR1 as MNHNY and CDR2 as SVGAGI (reference sequence). This CDR3 is built from 12 residues. Written as DNA, the CDR3 is TGTGCCAGCAGAACCGACCACTATGGCTACACCTTC. This gives the protein CASRTDHYGYTF.

This rearrangement joins TRBV30 to TRBJ1-2; D unclear. V was clipped by 4 bases and J by 5 bases, with 14 bases between them. This CDR3 has 13 residues. Germline V gene sequence: CDR1 GTSNPN, CDR2 SVGIG (reference sequence). CDR3 sequence (DNA): TGTGCCTGGACCACTACGAGGCTTTATGGCTACACCTTC. Its translation is CAWTTTRLYGYTF.

The genes are TRBV29-1 and TRBJ1-2; D is unclear. Between the trimmed V and J ends, which lost 4 bases and 7 bases, there was a span of 13 bases. The germline CDR1 and CDR2 sequences are SQVTM and ANQGSEA. The length of the CDR3 is 12 residues. CDR3 in DNA: TGCAGCGTTGGTTCAGATTTGGGTGGCTACACCTTC. Translation gives CSVGSDLGGYTF.

The CDR3 region is CASTNEQFF. CDR3 in DNA: TGTGCCAGTACCAATGAGCAGTTCTTC. The rearrangement links TRBV19 to TRBJ2-1; unclear D gene. The CDR3 is 9 amino acids. V lost 7 bases and J lost 6, with 1 base in between. CDR1 LNHDA and CDR2 SQIVND come from the germline V gene (reference sequence).

This clone showed up just a few times. The chain has TRBV12-3 or TRBV12-4 and TRBJ1-1; D possibly corresponds to TRBD1 (5 bases). The CDR3 length is 13 residues. The ends were cut back, 4 bases at V and 4 bases at J, with 10 bases in the middle. The CDR3 spells CASSSQVATEAFF. The CDR3 DNA sequence: TGTGCCAGCAGTTCACAGGTTGCCACTGAAGCTTTCTTT.

The J gene is TRBJ1-1, the V gene TRBV11-2; a possible D gene is TRBD1 (5 bases). The V gene's germline CDR1 is SGHAT and CDR2 FQNNGV. V was cut by 5 bases and J by 5 bases, with 15 bases left in between. The CDR3 sequence is 14 residues long. The DNA for the CDR3 is TGTGCCAGCAGCCCTCGCCCCCAGGGAACTGAAGCTTTCTTT. Its protein is CASSPRPQGTEAFF. Together with reference TRBV11-2 and TRBJ1-1, the CDR3 gives the full variable domain: EAGVAQSPRYKIIEKRQSVAFWCNPISGHATLYWYQQILGQGPKLLIQFQNNGVVDDSQLPKDRFSAERLKGVDSTLKIQPAKLEDSAVYLCASSPRPQGTEAFFGQGTRLTVV.

The rearrangement links TRBV20-1 to TRBJ1-5; D is perhaps TRBD1 (5 bases). This CDR3 has 14 residues. With 3 bases removed from V and 4 bases from J, the gap between germline ends came to 13 bases. Germline V gene data show CDR1 as DFQATT and CDR2 as SNEGSKA (reference sequence). The CDR3 spells CSASLVRANQPQHF. As DNA, the CDR3 is TGCAGTGCTAGTTTGGTCAGGGCTAATCAGCCCCAGCATTTT.

This chain links TRBV6-5 with TRBJ1-4; D unresolved. The CDR3 runs to 13 residues. V dropped 0 bases and J dropped 7 bases, with 6 bases sitting between them. Germline loops: CDR1 MNHEY, CDR2 SVGAGI. CDR3 region: CASSYSRSEKLFF. For the CDR3, the DNA is TGTGCCAGCAGTTACTCCCGTAGTGAAAAACTGTTTTTT.

V is TRBV4-3 and J is TRBJ2-3, with 7 bases identical to TRBD2. The CDR3 consists of 19 residues. J was trimmed by 6 bases and V by 0 bases; bases with no gene match: 18. CDR1 is LGHNA, CDR2 YSLEER, per germline. The CDR3 DNA is TGCGCCAGCAGCCAAGATCGCCGCTGGGAGCGGGGCGGGCGGGATACGCAGTATTTT. Protein product: CASSQDRRWERGGRDTQYF.

The chain carries TRBV18 and TRBJ1-4, with D tentatively TRBD1 (5 bases). Germline assignment: CDR1 KGHSH and CDR2 LQKENI. V was pared by 5 bases and J by 9 bases, with 22 bases between. The CDR3 extends over 16 amino acids. CDR3 protein: CASSELGPTDSQKLFF. The CDR3 DNA follows: TGTGCCAGCTCAGAGCTCGGACCGACAGACTCACAAAAACTGTTTTTT.